The 25 T cell receptor beta chains below were found in one sample sequenced in a study of CD8 T cells in Susac syndrome. Random hexamers served to reverse transcribe roughly 0.5 to 1 ug RNA. TCRdb recomputed calls from the immunoSEQ multiplex PCR reads with MiXCR, one row per CDR3 protein. The sample lists about 250,000 distinct CDR3 sequences; 80% to 95% were seen once. Sequencing used CD4+ T cells from PBMCs. The receptors shown here come from a human donor with multiple sclerosis.

The chain links TRBV3-1 to TRBJ2-5, with D hard to call. The CDR3 covers 16 residues. With 5 bases removed from V and 0 bases from J, the gap between germline ends came to 16 bases. Germline V CDR1 and CDR2: LGHDT, YNNKEL (reference sequence). DNA of the CDR3: TGTGCCAGCAGCTCTTCCTCCGTGCGCTACCAAGAGACCCAGTACTTC. Translation: CASSSSSVRYQETQYF.

This clonotype appeared a single time. The chain links TRBV29-1 to TRBJ2-4; no clear D. V was trimmed by 4 bases and J by 1 base, leaving 5 bases between them. CDR1 and CDR2 (germline): SQVTM, ANQGSEA. This CDR3 is built from 12 residues. As DNA, the CDR3 is TGCAGCGTTGGTAGTGCCAAAAACATTCAGTACTTC. This gives the protein CSVGSAKNIQYF.

The table lists this clonotype with a count of one. The chain carries TRBV20-1 and TRBJ2-7; the D is unclear. The V gene's germline CDR1 is DFQATT and CDR2 SNEGSKA (reference sequence). The CDR3 is 14 amino acids. The V and J ends lost 8 bases and 0 bases respectively, with 17 bases between them. The CDR3 sequence: CSHIGPKSSYEQYF. The CDR3 nucleotides read TGCAGTCACATCGGTCCGAAAAGCTCCTACGAGCAGTACTTC.

CDR3 protein: CASSFAGGSNQPQHF. DNA of the CDR3: TGTGCCAGCAGCTTCGCTGGGGGTAGCAATCAGCCCCAGCATTTT. This chain links TRBV7-9 with TRBJ1-5; D is possibly TRBD1 (5 bases). CDR3 length: 15 residues. Germline CDR1 reads SEHNR; CDR2 reads FQNEAQ (reference sequence). V lost 3 bases, J lost 0 bases, and 9 bases lay in between.

The chain carries TRBV19 and TRBJ2-1; D perhaps matches TRBD2 (7 bases). The CDR3 extends over 13 amino acids. Germline CDR1 is LNHDA and CDR2 is SQIVND (reference sequence). Between the trimmed V and J ends, which lost 3 bases and 8 bases, there was a span of 11 bases. The CDR3 nucleotides are TGTGCCAGTAGTATGGGCGGGGGCCATGAGCAGTTCTTC. Translation: CASSMGGGHEQFF.

The chain uses TRBV24-1 and TRBJ1-1; no clear D gene. V was shortened by 4 bases and J by 4 bases, with 9 bases between the two germline ends. This CDR3 contains 13 residues. Germline CDR1 KGHDR, CDR2 SFDVKD. The CDR3 is CATSESQSTEAFF. In DNA form, the CDR3 reads TGTGCCACCAGTGAAAGCCAGAGCACTGAAGCTTTCTTT.

The rearrangement uses TRBV29-1 and TRBJ1-1; a weak D match, TRBD1 (6 bases). Germline CDR1 is SQVTM and CDR2 is ANQGSEA. This CDR3 region has 13 residues. Trimming pared 3 bases from V and 8 bases from J, leaving 16 bases between. DNA for the CDR3: TGCAGCGTTGAGATAGGGCAGGGGTGGGAAGCTTTCTTT. The encoded protein is CSVEIGQGWEAFF.

This chain links TRBV16 with TRBJ2-1; D might be TRBD1 or TRBD2, each matching 5 bases. V lost 4 bases and J lost 2, with 12 bases in between. CDR1 KGHSY and CDR2 FQNENV come from the germline V gene. CDR3 length equals 15 residues. The CDR3 DNA follows: TGTGCCAGCAGCCTCTCCGGGGCTACCTACAATGAGCAGTTCTTC. It encodes CASSLSGATYNEQFF.

The chain combines TRBV28 with TRBJ1-3, with 7 bases aligning to TRBD1. Per germline, CDR1 MDHEN and CDR2 SYDVKM. With V trimmed by 7 bases and J by 3 bases, 9 bases remained unmatched. The CDR3 consists of 15 residues. For the CDR3, the DNA is TGTGCCAGCATCCCCAGGGGGGTCCGTGGAAACACCATATATTTT. Amino acid sequence: CASIPRGVRGNTIYF.

V is TRBV18 and J is TRBJ2-5; perhaps TRBD2 as D (5 bases). The CDR3 has 16 residues. From germline, CDR1 is KGHSH and CDR2 LQKENI. Trimming left V 3 bases short and J 5 bases short, with 19 bases between. The CDR3 protein is CASSPPEEGWRETQYF. The DNA of the CDR3 is TGTGCCAGCTCACCCCCGGAAGAGGGATGGAGGGAGACCCAGTACTTC.

The chain carries TRBV13 and TRBJ2-7; unclear D gene. The CDR3 has 17 residues. V lost 0 bases to trimming and J lost 2 bases, with 17 bases between them. The germline CDR1 and CDR2 sequences are PRHDT and FYEKMQ (reference sequence). CDR3 nucleotide sequence: TGTGCCAGCAGCTTAGGCCCCCCGGGCAGTTTTCCCTACGAGCAGTACTTC. Protein product: CASSLGPPGSFPYEQYF.

The rearrangement uses TRBV27 and TRBJ2-7; tentative D call: TRBD1 (6 bases). Looked up from germline, CDR1 is MNHEY and CDR2 is SMNVEV (reference sequence). This CDR3 region has 14 residues. The V gene lost 6 bases and the J gene lost 6 bases, with 18 bases spanning the gap. CDR3 nucleotide sequence: TGTGCCAGCAGGCCCCGGCGACAGGTAGGCGAGCAGTACTTC. Amino acids: CASRPRRQVGEQYF.

This rearrangement joins TRBV29-1 to TRBJ2-2; no firm D call. The CDR3 length is 13 residues. V was shortened by 5 bases and J by 4 bases, with 11 bases between the two germline ends. Germline loops: CDR1 SQVTM, CDR2 ANQGSEA. The CDR3 protein is CSVLTGPTGELFF. In DNA, the CDR3 is TGCAGCGTTTTGACTGGACCCACCGGGGAGCTGTTTTTT.

V gene TRBV20-1 combines with J gene TRBJ1-6; 8 bases line up with TRBD1. The CDR3 consists of 13 residues. Losses at the gene ends were 5 bases for V and 13 bases for J; bases not matched to a gene: 10. CDR1 and CDR2 (germline): DFQATT, SNEGSKA (reference sequence). Written as DNA, the CDR3 is TGCAGTGCTCCCGGGACAGGCTCGTTTCCCCTCCACTTT. Residues: CSAPGTGSFPLHF.

The CDR3 loop reads CASSLLAGQGSNQPQHF. The DNA for the CDR3 is TGTGCCAGCAGTTTACTGGCGGGACAGGGGAGCAATCAGCCCCAGCATTTT. The chain joins TRBV12-3 or TRBV12-4 to TRBJ1-5, with 10 bases fitting TRBD1. The ends lost 2 bases at V and 1 base at J; junction bases unmatched: 5. The CDR3 contains 17 residues.

J is TRBJ2-3 and V is TRBV5-6; 7 bases are shared with TRBD2. V was pared by 2 bases and J by 5 bases, with 11 bases of the junction left unmatched. This CDR3 is built from 16 residues. CDR1 is SGHDT, CDR2 YYEEEE, per germline. In nucleotides, the CDR3 is TGTGCCAGCAGCTTCACGCGGGGGACCTGGGAAGATACGCAGTATTTT. Encoded protein: CASSFTRGTWEDTQYF.

The V gene is TRBV7-9, the J gene TRBJ2-6, with D unclear. Between the trimmed V and J ends, which lost 2 bases and 0 bases, there was a span of 17 bases. Germline V gene data show CDR1 as SEHNR and CDR2 as FQNEAQ (reference sequence). This CDR3 contains 19 residues. CDR3 residues: CASSLSAGSLRSGANVLTF. The DNA of the CDR3 is TGTGCCAGCAGCTTAAGCGCCGGGTCCCTACGCTCTGGGGCCAACGTCCTGACTTTC.

The chain employs TRBV19 and TRBJ2-3, with D unclear. V lost 9 bases and J lost 2, with 21 bases in between. This CDR3 has 16 residues. Germline-derived CDR1 and CDR2 are LNHDA and SQIVND (reference sequence). The CDR3 loop is CASKETAGWDTDTQYF. The DNA for the CDR3 is TGTGCCAGCAAGGAAACGGCTGGGTGGGACACAGATACGCAGTATTTT.

The V gene is TRBV5-1, the J gene TRBJ2-2; the D gene could be TRBD1 or TRBD2 (5 bases each). The CDR3 has 15 residues. Germline loops: CDR1 SGHRS, CDR2 YFSETQ. Trimming removed 1 base from V and 3 bases from J, with 10 bases in between. Written as DNA, the CDR3 is TGCGCCAGCAGCTTGTCCGGGACGTACACCGGGGAGCTGTTTTTT. Translated: CASSLSGTYTGELFF.

The rearrangement uses TRBV5-6 and TRBJ2-3; D gene ambiguous. CDR1 is SGHDT and CDR2 is YYEEEE in the germline V gene. The CDR3 runs 16 residues. Trimming took off 1 base at V and 0 bases at J, with 12 bases between the two ends. CDR3: CASSLSSTRSTDTQYF. The DNA for the CDR3 is TGTGCCAGCAGCTTGTCCTCTACAAGGAGCACAGATACGCAGTATTTT.

The V gene is TRBV5-4, the J gene TRBJ1-2, with D unresolved. The CDR3 runs 14 residues. Germline V lookup: CDR1 SGHNT, CDR2 YYREEE (reference sequence). V lost 4 bases to trimming and J lost 4 bases, with 14 bases between them. The DNA for the CDR3 is TGTGCCAGCAGCCCTCGGCGAGAGGTCTATGGCTACACCTTC. It is translated as CASSPRREVYGYTF.

The rearrangement joins TRBV5-1 to TRBJ2-1, with 11 bases identical to TRBD1. CDR1 is SGHRS and CDR2 is YFSETQ in the germline V gene. This CDR3 is 15 amino acids long. Trimming removed 4 bases from V and 6 bases from J; junction bases left unmatched: 6. The CDR3 loop is CASSITGTGGNEQFF. The CDR3 coding sequence is TGCGCCAGCAGCATCACCGGGACAGGGGGCAATGAGCAGTTCTTC.

This CDR3 is CSAPNRLAPYNEQFF. DNA of the CDR3: TGCAGTGCGCCTAATCGACTAGCGCCCTACAATGAGCAGTTCTTC. This chain joins TRBV20-1 and TRBJ2-1; 8 bases align to TRBD2. CDR3 length equals 15 residues. In germline, CDR1 is DFQATT, CDR2 SNEGSKA (reference sequence). The J segment lost 2 bases and the V segment lost 6 bases, leaving 9 bases of the junction unmatched.

The chain combines TRBV5-4 with TRBJ1-2; TRBD1 agrees at 7 bases. The V gene end was trimmed by 3 bases and the J gene end by 7 bases; junction bases not matched to a gene: 12. CDR1 and CDR2 from the germline V gene are SGHNT and YYREEE (reference sequence). The CDR3 is 15 residues long. The CDR3 region has the DNA TGTGCCAGCAGCTGGGGCCGGACAGGACGGGGTGGCTACACCTTC. Translated: CASSWGRTGRGGYTF.

This chain joins TRBV25-1 and TRBJ1-4; 8 nucleotides match TRBD1. Germline V CDR1 and CDR2: MGHDK, SYGVNS. Trimming cost V 5 bases and J 7 bases; bases outside gene matches: 3. The CDR3 runs 13 residues. This chain's CDR3 is CASSTGGGEKLFF. For the CDR3, the DNA is TGTGCCAGCAGTACAGGGGGAGGTGAAAAACTGTTTTTT. Based on the CDR3 plus reference TRBV25-1 and TRBJ1-4, the full variable domain is EADIYQTPRYLVIGTGKKITLECSQTMGHDKMYWYQQDPGMELHLIHYSYGVNSTEKGDLSSESTVSRIRTEHFPLTLESARPSHTSQYLCASSTGGGEKLFFGSGTQLSVL.